This TCR beta chain was captured in a study of cytomegalovirus exposure and HLA in healthy donors. Germline-derived CDR1 and CDR2 are KGHSH and LQKENI. V lost 6 bases, J lost 3 bases, and 7 bases lay in between. CDR3 length: 12 amino acids. The PCR was carried out with 60 Vbeta primers and 13 Jbeta primers. Sequencing was performed with immunoSEQ multiplex PCR; in TCRdb, only in-frame clones are kept and a portion is missing. The sample holds over 100,000 clones, around 66% seen once. The TCR was taken from a woman aged 40-49 years in good health and CMV-seropositive. Source material: PBMCs. V usage is TRBV18 and J usage is TRBJ2-3; D uncertain. The CDR3 DNA reads as TGTGCCAGCTCCACTGCTACAGATACGCAGTATTTT. It specifies CASSTATDTQYF.